The 23 T cell receptor beta chains below come from one sample, sequenced in a study of cytomegalovirus exposure and HLA in healthy donors. The repertoire was sequenced with immunoSEQ multiplex PCR; TCRdb's copy has only in-frame clones and lacks some. The table shows 90,000 to 130,000 clones, with about 92% occurring only once. The sample was PBMCs. These receptors all come from a woman between 18 and 30 years old in good health and CMV-seronegative.

The V and J genes are TRBV4-2 and TRBJ2-3, with a possible D match to TRBD1 (5 bases). V was pared by 0 bases and J by 7 bases, with 26 bases between. CDR3 length equals 19 residues. Germline V CDR1 and CDR2: LGHNA, YNFKEQ. DNA of the CDR3: TGTGCCAGCAGCCAAGATGTAGCAGGGCTAAGCTTACATTCAAATACGCAGTATTTT. Protein product: CASSQDVAGLSLHSNTQYF.

V gene TRBV2 combines with J gene TRBJ1-1; tentatively, D is TRBD1 (5 bases). Trimming stripped 10 bases from V and 1 base from J, with 16 bases between. Per germline, CDR1 SNHLY and CDR2 FYNNEI. The length of the CDR3 is 14 residues. The CDR3 DNA sequence: TGTGCCAATACACCGGGACTAGGGAACACTGAAGCTTTCTTT. The encoded protein is CANTPGLGNTEAFF.

The chain links TRBV9 to TRBJ1-2, with TRBD1 as a possible D gene (5 bases). Germline values: CDR1 SGDLS, CDR2 YYNGEE. The CDR3 has 14 residues. Trimming pared 0 bases from V and 4 bases from J, leaving 10 bases between. The CDR3 region has the DNA TGTGCCAGCAGCGTAGAACAGGACGTCTATGGCTACACCTTC. Protein product: CASSVEQDVYGYTF.

This chain links TRBV2 with TRBJ1-4; D ambiguous. The germline V gene encodes CDR1 SNHLY and CDR2 FYNNEI. The CDR3 has 15 residues. The germline V and J ends were trimmed by 6 bases and 4 bases, with 15 bases remaining between them. CDR3 region: CASSPDLPFNEKLFF. For the CDR3, the DNA is TGTGCCAGCAGCCCGGACTTGCCCTTTAATGAAAAACTGTTTTTT.

This clone was seen a handful of times. The chain joins TRBV11-1 to TRBJ1-4; D is uncertain. This CDR3 region has 16 residues. The germline V gene has CDR1 SGHAT and CDR2 FQDESV (reference sequence). V dropped 4 bases and J dropped 0 bases, with 12 bases sitting between them. CDR3 sequence reads: CASSSPEGATNEKLFF. The CDR3 DNA reads as TGTGCCAGCAGCTCACCCGAGGGCGCAACTAATGAAAAACTGTTTTTT.

The CDR3 DNA reads as TGTGCCAGCAGCTTAGAAGGGGCGGGGAAAACTGAAGCTTTCTTT. Amino acid sequence: CASSLEGAGKTEAFF. The chain uses TRBV7-2 and TRBJ1-1; D possibly corresponds to TRBD1 (5 bases). With 1 base removed from V and 5 bases from J, the gap between germline ends came to 14 bases. This CDR3 spans 15 amino acids. Looked up from germline, CDR1 is SGHTA and CDR2 is FQGNSA.

The chain has TRBV6-1 and TRBJ1-1, with D perhaps matching TRBD1 (6 bases). The length of the CDR3 is 13 residues. Per germline, CDR1 MNHNS and CDR2 SASEGT. Trimming took off 7 bases at V and 0 bases at J, with 9 bases between the two ends. In DNA, the CDR3 is TGTGCCAGCAACGGACAGATGAACACTGAAGCTTTCTTT. This sequence encodes CASNGQMNTEAFF.

The chain couples TRBV4-3 to TRBJ1-2; D may be TRBD1 (5 bases). Germline V gene data show CDR1 as LGHNA and CDR2 as YSLEER. Trimming cost V 0 bases and J 4 bases, with 15 bases left between them. The CDR3 length is 16 residues. The CDR3 sequence: CASSQDLRQQTYGYTF. The CDR3 DNA reads as TGCGCCAGCAGCCAAGATCTAAGACAGCAAACCTATGGCTACACCTTC.

This sequence joins TRBV27 and TRBJ1-5; 9 bases are a match to TRBD1. The length of the CDR3 is 15 residues. V dropped 6 bases and J dropped 4; count of bases not matched to a gene: 7. CDR1 and CDR2 from the germline V gene are MNHEY and SMNVEV (reference sequence). This CDR3 is CASSISTGGNQPQHF. The CDR3 DNA follows: TGTGCCAGCAGCATATCGACAGGGGGGAATCAGCCCCAGCATTTT.

The chain carries TRBV10-1 and TRBJ2-7, with TRBD1 as a possible D gene (6 bases). CDR3 length equals 17 residues. Germline lookup yields CDR1 WNHNN and CDR2 SYGVQD (reference sequence). V was shortened by 0 bases and J by 3 bases, with 18 bases between the two germline ends. The DNA for the CDR3 is TGCGCCAGCAGTGAGTCGGTTAAGGGCAGGGGAATCTACGAGCAGTACTTC. Its protein is CASSESVKGRGIYEQYF.

V usage is TRBV19 and J usage is TRBJ2-1; 10 nucleotides align to TRBD1. Unmatched junction bases numbered 2, after V lost 6 bases and J lost 9 bases. The CDR3 extends over 12 amino acids. Germline-derived CDR1 and CDR2 are LNHDA and SQIVND (reference sequence). CDR3 DNA: TGTGCCAGTAGGGGACAGGGGAGTGAGCAGTTCTTC. Its protein is CASRGQGSEQFF.

This chain links TRBV28 with TRBJ2-3, with 12 bases matching TRBD1. The CDR3 is 18 residues long. Per germline, CDR1 MDHEN and CDR2 SYDVKM. The V and J ends lost 3 bases and 8 bases, in that order; junction bases with no gene match: 15. CDR3 sequence (DNA): TGTGCCAGCAGTTTCATCGCGCTCCGGGACAGGGGGCGATTTACGCAGTATTTT. Protein: CASSFIALRDRGRFTQYF.

CDR3 coding DNA: TGTGCCAGCACCGTAGCGGGAGGCCACAATGAGCAGTTCTTC. It yields the protein CASTVAGGHNEQFF. The chain uses TRBV27 and TRBJ2-1, with 10 bases matching TRBD2. The germline V gene has CDR1 MNHEY and CDR2 SMNVEV (reference sequence). V lost 7 bases and J lost 5; bases outside the gene matches: 5. The CDR3 has 14 residues.

This chain uses TRBV27 with TRBJ2-7; 9 bases agree with TRBD1. V shed 6 bases and J 5 bases; nucleotides not matched to a gene: 11. This CDR3 region has 15 residues. CDR1 is MNHEY, CDR2 SMNVEV, per germline (reference sequence). CDR3 amino acids: CASSLRRDRVDEQYF. The CDR3 DNA reads as TGTGCCAGCAGCCTGCGTAGGGACAGGGTTGACGAGCAGTACTTC.

The chain employs TRBV30 and TRBJ1-4; 10 bases line up with TRBD1. Looked up from germline, CDR1 is GTSNPN and CDR2 is SVGIG (reference sequence). The junction had 5 bases not matched to a gene; V was cut back by 0 bases and J by 7 bases. This CDR3 region has 15 residues. The CDR3 DNA is TGTGCCTGGAGTGTACAGGGGACAGGGGTTGAAAAACTGTTTTTT. It encodes CAWSVQGTGVEKLFF.

The chain has TRBV7-8 and TRBJ1-4, with 7 bases fitting TRBD1. The germline gives CDR1 SGHVS, CDR2 FQNEAQ. The CDR3 extends over 14 amino acids. V shed 1 base and J 5 bases; nucleotides not matched to a gene: 1. CDR3 DNA: TGTGCCAGCAGCTTAGGACAGGGCAATGAAAAACTGTTTTTT. This translates into CASSLGQGNEKLFF.

This chain connects TRBV28 to TRBJ1-2; D is unclear. From germline, CDR1 is MDHEN and CDR2 SYDVKM. Trimming took 6 bases from V and 8 from J, leaving 16 bases between them. The CDR3 extends over 13 amino acids. The CDR3 DNA sequence: TGTGCCAGCAGAGTACCTGAGGTATACGGCTACACCTTC. Amino acids: CASRVPEVYGYTF.

The chain carries TRBV27 and TRBJ1-1, with a weak D call TRBD1 (6 bases). V was cut by 4 bases and J by 2 bases, with 8 bases left in between. Germline V gene data show CDR1 as MNHEY and CDR2 as SMNVEV (reference sequence). The CDR3 spans 13 residues. The CDR3 region is CASSSGGNTEAFF. The CDR3 DNA is TGTGCCAGCAGTTCGGGGGGCAACACTGAAGCTTTCTTT.

In its sample, this clone was seen once. The chain joins TRBV27 to TRBJ2-1; 14 bases are a match to TRBD2. Germline values: CDR1 MNHEY, CDR2 SMNVEV (reference sequence). Unmatched junction bases numbered 9, after V lost 8 bases and J lost 12 bases. This CDR3 spans 14 amino acids. The CDR3 loop is CASFGLAGGGGQFF. In DNA, the CDR3 is TGTGCCAGCTTTGGACTAGCGGGAGGAGGTGGGCAGTTCTTC.

J is TRBJ1-2 and V is TRBV27, with TRBD1 matching 8 bases. CDR3 length: 16 residues. In germline, CDR1 is MNHEY, CDR2 SMNVEV (reference sequence). Losses at the gene ends were 3 bases for V and 0 bases for J; bases not matched to a gene: 6. The CDR3 protein is CASSLTGTGANYGYTF. Here the CDR3 DNA reads TGTGCCAGCAGTTTGACCGGGACAGGAGCTAACTATGGCTACACCTTC.

The chain is built from TRBV6-5 and TRBJ1-5; the D gene is possibly TRBD1 (6 bases). The germline V and J ends were trimmed by 6 bases and 4 bases, with 13 bases remaining between them. CDR3 length equals 14 residues. CDR1 is MNHEY and CDR2 is SVGAGI in the germline V gene. CDR3 residues: CASRKGHLNQPQHF. The CDR3 nucleotides are TGTGCCAGCAGAAAGGGACACCTTAATCAGCCCCAGCATTTT.

V usage is TRBV28 and J usage is TRBJ2-5; 8 bases are a match to TRBD2. The length of the CDR3 is 13 residues. V trimming: 6 bases; J trimming: 5 bases; junction bases outside the gene matches: 5. Germline V gives CDR1 MDHEN, CDR2 SYDVKM. The CDR3 loop is CASSVGRVETQYF. DNA for the CDR3: TGTGCCAGCAGCGTCGGGAGGGTTGAGACCCAGTACTTC.

V usage is TRBV28 and J usage is TRBJ2-7, with a possible D match to TRBD2 (5 bases). The V gene's germline CDR1 is MDHEN and CDR2 SYDVKM. The V end lost 6 bases, the J end lost 1 base, and 10 bases lay between the germline ends. The CDR3 spans 13 residues. CDR3 residues: CASRFGLSYEQYF. The CDR3 DNA reads as TGTGCCAGCAGGTTCGGACTGTCCTACGAGCAGTACTTC.